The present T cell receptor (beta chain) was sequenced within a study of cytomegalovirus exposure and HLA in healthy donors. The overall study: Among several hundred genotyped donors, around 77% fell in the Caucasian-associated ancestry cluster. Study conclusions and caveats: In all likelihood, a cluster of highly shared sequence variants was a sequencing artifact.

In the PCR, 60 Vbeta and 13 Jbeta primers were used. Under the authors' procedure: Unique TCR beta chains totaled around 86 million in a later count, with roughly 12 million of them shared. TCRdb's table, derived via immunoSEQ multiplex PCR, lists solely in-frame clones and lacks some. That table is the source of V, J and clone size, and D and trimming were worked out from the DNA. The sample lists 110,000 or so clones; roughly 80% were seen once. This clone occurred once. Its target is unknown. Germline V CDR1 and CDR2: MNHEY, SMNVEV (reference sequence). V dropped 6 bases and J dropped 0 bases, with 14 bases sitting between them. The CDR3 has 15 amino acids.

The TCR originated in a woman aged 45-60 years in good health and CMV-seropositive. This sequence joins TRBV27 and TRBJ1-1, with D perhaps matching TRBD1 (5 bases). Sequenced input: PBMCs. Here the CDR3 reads CASSTDRNMNTEAFF. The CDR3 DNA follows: TGTGCCAGCAGCACTGACAGAAACATGAACACTGAAGCTTTCTTT.